This entry lists 6 T cell receptor beta chains sequenced from one sample in a study of blood T cell repertoires in COVID-19. Sequenced by immunoSEQ multiplex PCR; TCRdb stores in-frame clones only, minus some. The data contain roughly 100,000 clones, around 85% of them singletons. Input material: peripheral blood. All receptors derive from a man older than 75 with active or convalescent COVID-19.

This clone was seen only once. The chain joins TRBV15 to TRBJ1-1; D gene uncertain. This CDR3 is built from 13 residues. The V gene lost 0 bases and the J gene lost 3 bases, with 5 bases spanning the gap. Germline CDR1 reads LNHNV; CDR2 reads YYDKDF (reference sequence). The CDR3 loop reads CATSRDPDTEAFF. The CDR3, as DNA: TGTGCCACCAGCAGAGATCCCGACACTGAAGCTTTCTTT. Combining the CDR3 with reference TRBV15 and TRBJ1-1 gives the whole variable domain DAMVIQNPRYQVTQFGKPVTLSCSQTLNHNVMYWYQQKSSQAPKLLFHYYDKDFNNEADTPDNFQSRRPNTSFCFLDIRSPGLGDTAMYLCATSRDPDTEAFFGQGTRLTVV.

The rearrangement joins TRBV5-1 to TRBJ1-1; D remains unclear. The CDR3 covers 15 residues. The germline V gene has CDR1 SGHRS and CDR2 YFSETQ. V was clipped by 0 bases and J by 8 bases, with 17 bases between them. CDR3 DNA: TGCGCCAGCAGCTTGGAGGCTGGACGTGGAGGCGAAGCTTTCTTT. Its translation is CASSLEAGRGGEAFF.

The chain's CDR3 is CASSILGEETQYF. The CDR3 coding sequence is TGTGCCAGTAGTATTTTAGGGGAAGAGACCCAGTACTTC. This chain joins TRBV19 and TRBJ2-5, with D perhaps matching TRBD1 (5 bases). The V gene lost 3 bases and the J gene lost 3 bases, with 8 bases spanning the gap. The germline V gene encodes CDR1 LNHDA and CDR2 SQIVND (reference sequence). This CDR3 comprises 13 residues.

The table lists this clone with a count of one. This chain's CDR3 is CASSQTGALINSPLHF. CDR3 DNA sequence: TGTGCCAGCAGCCAAACAGGGGCCCTTATAAATTCACCCCTCCACTTT. This chain links TRBV3-1 (or the pseudogene TRBV3-2) with TRBJ1-6; 7 nucleotides agree with TRBD1. V was clipped by 2 bases and J by 7 bases; unmatched bases: 8. The germline V gene has CDR1 LGHDT and CDR2 YNNKEL (reference sequence). The CDR3 totals 16 residues.

Notes on this clone: Compared with germline, one end of the junction differs, possibly owing to a read error. J is TRBJ1-4 and V is TRBV28; the D gene is possibly TRBD1 (6 bases). Germline-derived CDR1 and CDR2 are MDHEN and SYDVKM. The CDR3 runs to 14 residues. The CDR3 coding sequence is TGTGCCAGCAGCGCCAGGGGTCTCGGAAAAAAGCTGTTTTTT. Its protein is CASSARGLGKKLFF.

The V and J genes are TRBV28 and TRBJ2-2; TRBD1 aligns across 9 bases. Germline V CDR1 and CDR2: MDHEN, SYDVKM. Trimming took 7 bases from V and 5 from J; bases not matched to a gene: 5. This CDR3 has 14 amino acids. The DNA for the CDR3 is TGTGCCAGCAACCCGGGACAGGGTACCGGGGAGCTGTTTTTT. It yields the protein CASNPGQGTGELFF.